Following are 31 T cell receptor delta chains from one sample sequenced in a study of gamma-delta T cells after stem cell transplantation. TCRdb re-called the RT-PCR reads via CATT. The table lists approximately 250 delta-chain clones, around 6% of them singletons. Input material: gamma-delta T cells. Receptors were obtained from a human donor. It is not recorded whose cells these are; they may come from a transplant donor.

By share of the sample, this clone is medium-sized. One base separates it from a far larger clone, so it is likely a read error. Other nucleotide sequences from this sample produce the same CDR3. The CDR3 sequence: CACDTVGGIRSGDKLIF. Written as DNA, the CDR3 is TGTGCCTGCGACACCGTCGGGGGGATACGCTCTGGCGATAAACTCATCTTT. V gene TRDV2 combines with J gene TRDJ1; 10 bases agree with TRDD3. The CDR3 has 17 amino acids. Germline CDR1 and CDR2: GEAIGNYY and EKD.

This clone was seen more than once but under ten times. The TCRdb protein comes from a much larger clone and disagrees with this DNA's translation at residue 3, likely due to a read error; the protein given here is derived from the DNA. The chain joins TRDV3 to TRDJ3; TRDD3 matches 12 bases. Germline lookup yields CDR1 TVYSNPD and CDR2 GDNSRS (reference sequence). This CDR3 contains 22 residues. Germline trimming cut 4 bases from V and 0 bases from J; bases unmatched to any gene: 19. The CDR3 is CASPRTFPTGGYFSWDTRQMFF. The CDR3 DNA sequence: TGTGCCTCCCCTCGTACCTTCCCGACTGGGGGATACTTCTCCTGGGACACCCGACAGATGTTTTTC.

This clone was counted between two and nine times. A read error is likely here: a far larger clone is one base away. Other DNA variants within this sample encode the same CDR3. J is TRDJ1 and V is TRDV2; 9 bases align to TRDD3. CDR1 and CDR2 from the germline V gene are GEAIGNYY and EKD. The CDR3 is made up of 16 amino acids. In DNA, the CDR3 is TGTGCCTGTGACACCGTTTGGGGGATAGGACCCGATAAACTTATCTTT. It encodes CACDTVWGIGPDKLIF.

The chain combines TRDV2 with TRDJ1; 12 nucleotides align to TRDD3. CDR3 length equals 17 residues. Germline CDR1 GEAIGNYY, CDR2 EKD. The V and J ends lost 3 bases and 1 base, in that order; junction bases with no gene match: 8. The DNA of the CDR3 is TGTGCCTGTGACGCAGCTGGGGGATACGCTCCCACCGATAAACTCATCTTT. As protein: CACDAAGGYAPTDKLIF.

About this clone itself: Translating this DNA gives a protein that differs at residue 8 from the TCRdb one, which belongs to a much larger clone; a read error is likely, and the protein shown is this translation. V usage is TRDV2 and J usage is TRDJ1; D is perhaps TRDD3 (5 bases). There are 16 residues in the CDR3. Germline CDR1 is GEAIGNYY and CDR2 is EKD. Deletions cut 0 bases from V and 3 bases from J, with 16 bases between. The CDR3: CACDTVWRIGPDKLIF. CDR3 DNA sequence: TGTGCCTGTGACACCGTTTGGCGGATAGGACCCGATAAACTCATCTTT.

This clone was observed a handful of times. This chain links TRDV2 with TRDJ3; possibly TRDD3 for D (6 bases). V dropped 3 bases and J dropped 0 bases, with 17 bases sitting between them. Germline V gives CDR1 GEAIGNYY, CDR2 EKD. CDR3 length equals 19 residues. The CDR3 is CACDLGGFSSSWDTRQMFF. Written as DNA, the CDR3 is TGTGCCTGTGACCTTGGGGGGTTCTCAAGCTCCTGGGACACCCGACAGATGTTTTTC.

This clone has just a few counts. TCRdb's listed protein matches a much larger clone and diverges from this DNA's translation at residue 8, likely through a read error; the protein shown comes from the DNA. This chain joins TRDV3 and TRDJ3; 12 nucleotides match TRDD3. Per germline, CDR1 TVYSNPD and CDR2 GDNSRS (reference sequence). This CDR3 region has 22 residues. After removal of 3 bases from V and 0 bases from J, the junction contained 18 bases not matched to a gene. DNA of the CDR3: TGTGCCTTCCCTCGTACCTTCCTGACTGGGGGATACTTCTCCTGGGACACCCGACAGATGTTTTTC. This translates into CAFPRTFLTGGYFSWDTRQMFF. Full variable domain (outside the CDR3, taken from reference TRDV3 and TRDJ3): CDKVTQSSPDQTVASGSEVVLLCTYDTVYSNPDLFWYRIRPDYSFQFVFYGDNSRSEGADFTQGRFSVKHILTQKAFHLVISPVRTEDSATYYCAFPRTFLTGGYFSWDTRQMFFGTGIKLFVEP.

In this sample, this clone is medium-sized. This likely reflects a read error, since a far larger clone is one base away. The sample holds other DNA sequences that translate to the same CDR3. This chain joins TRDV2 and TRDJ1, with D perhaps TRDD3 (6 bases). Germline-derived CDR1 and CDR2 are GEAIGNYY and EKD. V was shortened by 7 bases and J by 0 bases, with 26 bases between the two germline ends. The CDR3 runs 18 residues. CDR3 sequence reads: CACDSVSTEGGHTDKLIF. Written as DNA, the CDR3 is TGTGCCTGCGACTCCGTTTCTACAGAAGGGGGACACACCGATAAACTCATCTTT.

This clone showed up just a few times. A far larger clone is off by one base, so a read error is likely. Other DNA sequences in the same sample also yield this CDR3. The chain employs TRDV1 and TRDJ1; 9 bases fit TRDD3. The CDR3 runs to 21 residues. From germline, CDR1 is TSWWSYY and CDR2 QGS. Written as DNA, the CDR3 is TGCGCTCTTGGGGAACCCCTCAGTCAGTGGGGATACGGGACTAACACCGATAAACTCATCTTT. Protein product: CALGEPLSQWGYGTNTDKLIF.

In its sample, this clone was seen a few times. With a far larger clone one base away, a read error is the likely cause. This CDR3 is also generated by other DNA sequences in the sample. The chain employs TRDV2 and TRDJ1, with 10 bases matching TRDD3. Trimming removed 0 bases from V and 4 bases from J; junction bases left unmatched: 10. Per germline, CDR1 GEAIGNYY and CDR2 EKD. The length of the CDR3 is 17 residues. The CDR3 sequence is CACDTVGGIRSGDKLIF. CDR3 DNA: TGTGCCTGTGACACCGTCGGGGGGATACGCTCCGGCGATAAACTCATCTTT.

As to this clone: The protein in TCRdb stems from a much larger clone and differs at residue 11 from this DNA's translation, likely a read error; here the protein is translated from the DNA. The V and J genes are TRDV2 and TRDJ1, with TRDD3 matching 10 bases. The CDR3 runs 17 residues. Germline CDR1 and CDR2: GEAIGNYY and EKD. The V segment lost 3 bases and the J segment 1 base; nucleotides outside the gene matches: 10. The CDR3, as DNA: TGTGCCTGTGACGCCCTAGGACTGGGGGATTGCACCGATAAACTCATCTTT. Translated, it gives CACDALGLGDCTDKLIF.

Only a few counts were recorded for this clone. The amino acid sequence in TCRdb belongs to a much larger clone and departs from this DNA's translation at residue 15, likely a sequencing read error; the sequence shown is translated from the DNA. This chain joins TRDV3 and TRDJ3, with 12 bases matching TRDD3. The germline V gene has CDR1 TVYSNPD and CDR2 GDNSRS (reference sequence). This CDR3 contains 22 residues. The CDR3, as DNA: TGTGCCTTCCCTCGTACCTTCCCGACTGGGGGATACTTCTCCCGGGACACCCGACAGATGTTTTTC. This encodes CAFPRTFPTGGYFSRDTRQMFF.

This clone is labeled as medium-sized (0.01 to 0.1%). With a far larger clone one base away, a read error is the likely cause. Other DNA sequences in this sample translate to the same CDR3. The CDR3 DNA sequence: TGTGCCTGTGACTCCGTTTCTACAGAGGGGGGACACACCGATAAACTCATCTTT. Amino acids: CACDSVSTEGGHTDKLIF. This chain links TRDV2 with TRDJ1; TRDD3 is a possible D gene (6 bases). Per the germline V gene, CDR1 is GEAIGNYY and CDR2 is EKD. The CDR3 consists of 18 residues. V lost 3 bases and J 0 bases, leaving 22 bases between the germline ends.

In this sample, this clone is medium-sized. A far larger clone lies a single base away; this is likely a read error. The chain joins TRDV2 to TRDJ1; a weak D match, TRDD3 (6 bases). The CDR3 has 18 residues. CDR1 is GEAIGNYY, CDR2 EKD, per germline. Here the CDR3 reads CARDSVSTEGGHTDKLIF. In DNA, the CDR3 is TGTGCCCGTGACTCCGTTTCTACAGAAGGGGGACACACCGATAAACTCATCTTT.

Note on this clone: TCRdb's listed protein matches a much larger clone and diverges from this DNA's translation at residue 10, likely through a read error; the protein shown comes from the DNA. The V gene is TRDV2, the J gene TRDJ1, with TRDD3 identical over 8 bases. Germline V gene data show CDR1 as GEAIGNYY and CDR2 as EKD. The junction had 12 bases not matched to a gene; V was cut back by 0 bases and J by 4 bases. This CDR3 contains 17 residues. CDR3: CACDTVGGICSGDKLIF. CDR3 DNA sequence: TGTGCCTGTGACACCGTCGGGGGGATATGCTCTGGCGATAAACTCATCTTT.

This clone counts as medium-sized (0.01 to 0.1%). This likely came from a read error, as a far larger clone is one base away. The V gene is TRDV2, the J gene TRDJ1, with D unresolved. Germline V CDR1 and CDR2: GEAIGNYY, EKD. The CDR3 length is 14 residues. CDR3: CACGTVMATDKLIF. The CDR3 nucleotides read TGTGCCTGTGGCACCGTTATGGCGACCGATAAACTCATCTTT.

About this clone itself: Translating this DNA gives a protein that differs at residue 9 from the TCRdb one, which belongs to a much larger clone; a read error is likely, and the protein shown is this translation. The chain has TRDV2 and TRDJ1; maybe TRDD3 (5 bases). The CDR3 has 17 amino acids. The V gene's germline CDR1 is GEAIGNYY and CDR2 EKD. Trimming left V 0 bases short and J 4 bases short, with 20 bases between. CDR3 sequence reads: CACDTVGGVRSGDKLIF. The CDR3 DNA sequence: TGTGCCTGTGACACCGTCGGGGGGGTACGCTCTGGCGATAAACTCATCTTT.

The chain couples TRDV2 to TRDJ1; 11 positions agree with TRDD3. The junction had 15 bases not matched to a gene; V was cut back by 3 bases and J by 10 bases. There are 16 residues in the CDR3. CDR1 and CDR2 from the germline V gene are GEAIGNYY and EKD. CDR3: CACDELDAGGYYRLIF. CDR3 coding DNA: TGTGCCTGTGACGAACTTGACGCTGGGGGATACTATAGACTCATCTTT.

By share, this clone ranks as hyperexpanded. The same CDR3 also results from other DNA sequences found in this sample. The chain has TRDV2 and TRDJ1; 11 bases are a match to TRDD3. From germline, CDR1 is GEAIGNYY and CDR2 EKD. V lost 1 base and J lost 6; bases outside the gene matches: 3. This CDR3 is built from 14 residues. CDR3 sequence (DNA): TGTGCCTGTGACACACTGGGGGATAGGAATAAACTCATCTTT. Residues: CACDTLGDRNKLIF.

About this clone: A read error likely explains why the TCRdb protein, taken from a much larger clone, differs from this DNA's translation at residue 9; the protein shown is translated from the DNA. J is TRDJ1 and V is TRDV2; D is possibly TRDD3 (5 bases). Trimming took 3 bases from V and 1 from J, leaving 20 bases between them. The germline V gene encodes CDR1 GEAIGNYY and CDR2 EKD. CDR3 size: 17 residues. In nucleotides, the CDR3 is TGTGCCTGTGACGCCCTAGGACTGAGGGATCGCACCGATAAACTCATCTTT. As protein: CACDALGLRDRTDKLIF.

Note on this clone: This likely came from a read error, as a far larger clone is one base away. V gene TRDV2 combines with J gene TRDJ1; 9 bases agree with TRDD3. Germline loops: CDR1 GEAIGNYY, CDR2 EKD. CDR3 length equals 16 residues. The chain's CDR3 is CARDTVWGIGPDKLIF. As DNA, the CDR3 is TGTGCCCGTGACACCGTTTGGGGGATAGGACCCGATAAACTCATCTTT.

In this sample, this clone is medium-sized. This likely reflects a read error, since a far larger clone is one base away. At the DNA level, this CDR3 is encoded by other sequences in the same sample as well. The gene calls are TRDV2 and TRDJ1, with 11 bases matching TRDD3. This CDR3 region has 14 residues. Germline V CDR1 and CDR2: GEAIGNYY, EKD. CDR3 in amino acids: CACDTLGDRNKLIF. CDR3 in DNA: TGTGCCTGTGACACACTGGGGGATAGGAATAAACTCATCTTC.

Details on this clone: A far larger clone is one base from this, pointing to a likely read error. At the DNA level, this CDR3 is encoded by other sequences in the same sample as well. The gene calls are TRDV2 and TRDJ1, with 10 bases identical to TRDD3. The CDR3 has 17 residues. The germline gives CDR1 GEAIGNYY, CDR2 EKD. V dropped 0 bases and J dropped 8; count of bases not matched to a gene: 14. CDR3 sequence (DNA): TGTGCCTGTGACACCGTCGGGGGGATACGCTCTGGCGACAAACTCATCTTT. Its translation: CACDTVGGIRSGDKLIF.

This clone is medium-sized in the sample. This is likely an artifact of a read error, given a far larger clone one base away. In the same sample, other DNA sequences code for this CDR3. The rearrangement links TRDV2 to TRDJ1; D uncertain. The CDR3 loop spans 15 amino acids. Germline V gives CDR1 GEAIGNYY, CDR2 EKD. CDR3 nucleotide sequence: TGTGCCTGCGACACCGTCGGGGCTAACACCGATAAACTCATCTTT. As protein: CACDTVGANTDKLIF.

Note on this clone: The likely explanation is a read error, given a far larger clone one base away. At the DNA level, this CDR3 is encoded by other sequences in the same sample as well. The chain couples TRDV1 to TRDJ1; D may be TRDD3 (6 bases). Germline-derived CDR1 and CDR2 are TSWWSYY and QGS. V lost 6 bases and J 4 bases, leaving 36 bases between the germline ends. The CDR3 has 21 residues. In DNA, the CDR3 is TGTGCTCTTGGAGAAGGTATTCCGGTAGTACTGGGAATCGTTGGCGACGATAAACTCATCTTT. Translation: CALGEGIPVVLGIVGDDKLIF.

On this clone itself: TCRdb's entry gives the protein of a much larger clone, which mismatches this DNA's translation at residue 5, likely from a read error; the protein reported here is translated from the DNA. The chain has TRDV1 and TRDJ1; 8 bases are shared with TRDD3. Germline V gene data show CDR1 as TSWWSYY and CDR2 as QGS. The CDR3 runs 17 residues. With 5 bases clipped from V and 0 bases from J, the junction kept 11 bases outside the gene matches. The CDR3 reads CALGYPLGAVYTDKLIF. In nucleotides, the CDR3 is TGTGCTCTTGGGTATCCACTGGGGGCCGTCTACACCGATAAACTCATCTTT.

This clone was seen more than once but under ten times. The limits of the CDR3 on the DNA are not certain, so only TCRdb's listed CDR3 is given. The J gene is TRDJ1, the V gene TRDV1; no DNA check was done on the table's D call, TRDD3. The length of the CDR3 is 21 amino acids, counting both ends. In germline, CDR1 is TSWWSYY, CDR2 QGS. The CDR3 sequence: CALGEPLSQWGYGTNTDKLIF.

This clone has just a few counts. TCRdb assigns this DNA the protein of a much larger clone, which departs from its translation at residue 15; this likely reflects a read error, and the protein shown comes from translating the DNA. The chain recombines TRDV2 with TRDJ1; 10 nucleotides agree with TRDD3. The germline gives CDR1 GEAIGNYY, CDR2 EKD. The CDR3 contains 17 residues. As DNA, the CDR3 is TGTGCCTGTGACACCGTCGGGGGGATACGCTCTGGCGATAAACCCATCTTT. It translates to CACDTVGGIRSGDKPIF.

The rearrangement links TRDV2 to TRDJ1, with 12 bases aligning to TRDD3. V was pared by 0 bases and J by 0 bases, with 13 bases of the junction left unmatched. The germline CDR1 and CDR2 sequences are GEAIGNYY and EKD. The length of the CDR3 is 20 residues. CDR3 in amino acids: CACDTVASTGGYPYTDKLIF. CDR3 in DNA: TGTGCCTGTGACACCGTCGCCTCCACTGGGGGATACCCGTACACCGATAAACTCATCTTT.

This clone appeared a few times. DNA for the CDR3: TGTGCCTGTGACACCTTGGGGGATGGGACGTACACCGATAAACTCATCTTT. Translating it yields CACDTLGDGTYTDKLIF. The chain is built from TRDV2 and TRDJ1; 8 nucleotides line up with TRDD3. The germline gives CDR1 GEAIGNYY, CDR2 EKD. This CDR3 comprises 17 residues. Losses at the gene ends were 0 bases for V and 0 bases for J; bases not matched to a gene: 8.

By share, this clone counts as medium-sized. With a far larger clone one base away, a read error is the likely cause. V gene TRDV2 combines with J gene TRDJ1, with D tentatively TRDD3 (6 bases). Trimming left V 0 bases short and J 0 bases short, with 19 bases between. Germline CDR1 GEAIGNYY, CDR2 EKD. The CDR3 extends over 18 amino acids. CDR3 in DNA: TGTGCCTGTGACACCGTTTCTACAGAAGGGGGACACACCGATAAACTCATCTTT. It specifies CACDTVSTEGGHTDKLIF.